Listed here are 18 T cell receptor beta chains from one sample, sequenced in a study of cytomegalovirus exposure and HLA in healthy donors. The assay was immunoSEQ multiplex PCR, and TCRdb's table has in-frame clones only and misses some. The table lists 95,000 to 150,000 clones, roughly 95% of them singletons. Sequencing input: PBMCs. The receptors shown here come from a man younger than 35 in good health and CMV-seronegative.

The chain employs TRBV11-2 and TRBJ2-7; D remains unclear. V lost 0 bases to trimming and J lost 4 bases, with 7 bases between them. CDR3 size: 13 residues. Germline values: CDR1 SGHAT, CDR2 FQNNGV. The CDR3 DNA reads as TGTGCCAGCAGCTTAGATCCCCCGTACGAGCAGTACTTC. Translated: CASSLDPPYEQYF.

The gene calls are TRBV28 and TRBJ2-2; 10 positions match TRBD1. The trim removed 0 bases at V and 7 bases at J, leaving 5 bases unmatched. The CDR3 covers 16 residues. Germline-derived CDR1 and CDR2 are MDHEN and SYDVKM. The CDR3 spells CASSLWGQGIGGELFF. For the CDR3, the DNA is TGTGCCAGCAGTTTATGGGGACAGGGGATCGGCGGGGAGCTGTTTTTT.

The chain employs TRBV29-1 and TRBJ1-4, with D hard to call. The CDR3 spans 12 residues. From germline, CDR1 is SQVTM and CDR2 ANQGSEA. V shed 7 bases and J shed 4 bases, with 10 bases lying between them. CDR3 coding DNA: TGCAGCGCCCGGGGTGGTAATGAAAAACTGTTTTTT. Protein: CSARGGNEKLFF.

The chain employs TRBV18 and TRBJ2-7; TRBD1 agrees at 10 bases. In germline, CDR1 is KGHSH, CDR2 LQKENI. J was trimmed by 4 bases and V by 2 bases; bases with no gene match: 5. The CDR3 extends over 15 amino acids. CDR3 protein: CASSPDRGRGYEQYF. CDR3 bases: TGTGCCAGCTCACCAGACAGGGGGCGTGGGTACGAGCAGTACTTC.

This chain uses TRBV14 with TRBJ2-2, with 11 bases that match TRBD1. The germline V gene encodes CDR1 SGHDN and CDR2 FVKESK. V gave up 2 bases and J gave up 2 bases; unmatched junction bases: 10. CDR3 length: 19 residues. CDR3 sequence: CASSQSGQGALLNTGELFF. The CDR3 DNA sequence: TGTGCCAGCAGCCAATCAGGACAGGGGGCCCTTTTAAACACCGGGGAGCTGTTTTTT.

V and J are TRBV28 and TRBJ2-1, with TRBD2 matching 7 bases. The germline gives CDR1 MDHEN, CDR2 SYDVKM. Losses at the gene ends were 4 bases for V and 0 bases for J; bases not matched to a gene: 18. The CDR3 is made up of 20 amino acids. CDR3 bases: TGTGCCAGCAGTTCTCTCGGACTAGTTAGTGAGTCCGGCTCCTACAATGAGCAGTTCTTC. Protein product: CASSSLGLVSESGSYNEQFF.

V usage is TRBV2 and J usage is TRBJ1-5; a weak D match, TRBD1 (6 bases). The CDR3 spans 15 residues. V lost 4 bases and J 1 base, leaving 11 bases between the germline ends. Germline V gene sequence: CDR1 SNHLY, CDR2 FYNNEI. In DNA form, the CDR3 reads TGTGCCAGCAGTGCAGGGGTGATAAGCAATCAGCCCCAGCATTTT. It specifies CASSAGVISNQPQHF.

This clone is a singleton in its sample. The chain recombines TRBV7-2 with TRBJ2-7, with a tentative D call TRBD2 (5 bases). Trimming cost V 6 bases and J 3 bases, with 12 bases left between them. The V gene's germline CDR1 is SGHTA and CDR2 FQGNSA. The CDR3 has 13 amino acids. The CDR3 loop reads CASRNFRGYEQYF. CDR3 in DNA: TGTGCCAGCAGAAACTTCCGGGGCTACGAGCAGTACTTC.

The CDR3 protein is CASRSTGGAETQYF. DNA for the CDR3: TGCGCCAGCAGATCGACCGGAGGGGCAGAGACCCAGTACTTC. The gene calls are TRBV5-1 and TRBJ2-5, with TRBD2 as a possible D gene (6 bases). Germline V lookup: CDR1 SGHRS, CDR2 YFSETQ. Trimming stripped 5 bases from V and 4 bases from J, with 15 bases between. This CDR3 is 14 amino acids long. The complete variable domain, with remaining parts taken from reference TRBV5-1 and TRBJ2-5, reads KAGVTQTPRYLIKTRGQQVTLSCSPISGHRSVSWYQQTPGQGLQFLFEYFSETQRNKGNFPGRFSGRQFSNSRSEMNVSTLELGDSALYLCASRSTGGAETQYFGPGTRLLVL.

For this clone: Additional DNA sequences in this sample encode the identical CDR3. The rearrangement joins TRBV6-6 to TRBJ2-1; 10 nucleotides agree with TRBD2. The CDR3 sequence is 15 residues long. Germline V CDR1 and CDR2: MNHNY, SVGAGI (reference sequence). The V segment lost 5 bases and the J segment 4 bases; nucleotides outside the gene matches: 5. CDR3 protein: CASSPGTSVYNEQFF. CDR3 in DNA: TGTGCCAGCAGTCCCGGGACTAGCGTGTACAATGAGCAGTTCTTC.

The gene calls are TRBV30 and TRBJ2-5; a weak D match, TRBD2 (5 bases). Germline lookup yields CDR1 GTSNPN and CDR2 SVGIG (reference sequence). The V end was cut by 0 bases, the J end by 4 bases, with 15 bases between. The CDR3 has 15 amino acids. DNA for the CDR3: TGTGCCTGGAGTGTACTTTACAGCGGACGAGAGACCCAGTACTTC. This translates into CAWSVLYSGRETQYF.

CDR3 in DNA: TGTGCGGTTAAGGGGGACGGTAGCACAGATACGCAGTATTTT. It specifies CAVKGDGSTDTQYF. V gene TRBV2 combines with J gene TRBJ2-3, with D tentatively TRBD1 (6 bases). The CDR3 contains 14 residues. Germline V CDR1 and CDR2: SNHLY, FYNNEI. The entire variable domain, with the rest obtained from reference TRBV2 and TRBJ2-3, is as follows: EPEVTQTPSHQVTQMGQEVILRCVPISNHLYFYWYRQILGQKVEFLVSFYNNEISEKSEIFDDQFSVERPDGSNFTLKIRSTKLEDSAMYFCAVKGDGSTDTQYFGPGTRLTVL.

The genes are TRBV7-3 and TRBJ1-2; 10 bases map to TRBD1. Germline V lookup: CDR1 SGHTA, CDR2 FQGTGA. Trimming removed 4 bases from V and 7 bases from J; junction bases left unmatched: 6. The CDR3 is 14 amino acids. Here the CDR3 reads CASSWGQGTGGYTF. CDR3 nucleotide sequence: TGTGCCAGCAGCTGGGGACAGGGGACAGGTGGCTACACCTTC.

The chain is built from TRBV19 and TRBJ2-3; D not certain. CDR3 size: 12 residues. V dropped 10 bases and J dropped 4 bases, with 12 bases sitting between them. Germline CDR1 and CDR2: LNHDA and SQIVND (reference sequence). The CDR3 nucleotides read TGTGCCACCATTTCAGGATCAGATACGCAGTATTTT. It encodes CATISGSDTQYF.

The chain links TRBV9 to TRBJ2-5; 8 bases fit TRBD1. J lost 5 bases, V lost 2 bases, and 8 bases had no gene match. Germline CDR1 is SGDLS and CDR2 is YYNGEE. The CDR3 covers 15 residues. DNA for the CDR3: TGTGCCAGCAGCGTCAGACAGGGGCAGGGGGAGACCCAGTACTTC. Translation: CASSVRQGQGETQYF.

This chain's CDR3 is CASSSLTTTYNEQFF. CDR3 DNA: TGTGCCAGCAGTTCACTGACTACCACCTACAATGAGCAGTTCTTC. The J gene is TRBJ2-1, the V gene TRBV27, with D maybe TRBD2 (5 bases). The CDR3 is 15 amino acids. CDR1 and CDR2 (germline): MNHEY, SMNVEV (reference sequence). The V end was cut by 4 bases, the J end by 2 bases, with 12 bases between.

The chain employs TRBV5-1 and TRBJ2-3; D ambiguous. CDR3 length equals 15 residues. Trimming shortened V by 2 bases and J by 0 bases, and 10 bases separated the two germline ends. Germline values: CDR1 SGHRS, CDR2 YFSETQ. The CDR3 DNA reads TGCGCCAGCAGCTTCGCACTCAGGAGCACAGATACGCAGTATTTT. This sequence encodes CASSFALRSTDTQYF.

The CDR3 bases are TGTGCCAGCAGTTTGGTACAGGCCGCCCACGAGCAGTACTTC. This translates into CASSLVQAAHEQYF. The chain links TRBV27 to TRBJ2-7, with TRBD1 as a possible D gene (5 bases). Germline-derived CDR1 and CDR2 are MNHEY and SMNVEV (reference sequence). This CDR3 region has 14 residues. Trimming removed 3 bases from V and 5 bases from J, with 14 bases in between.